Following are 5 T cell receptor beta chains from one sample sequenced in a study of chemoradiotherapy in HPV16-positive cancers. The repertoire was sequenced with immunoSEQ multiplex PCR; TCRdb's copy has only in-frame clones and lacks some. In the table there are over 4,500 clones, more than 65% of which are singletons. The sequences come from tumor tissue, collected from a patient who underwent chemoradiotherapy. These receptors originate from a human donor with HPV-associated anogenital cancer.

This rearrangement joins TRBV4-1 to TRBJ1-4; D possibly corresponds to TRBD1 (6 bases). Germline V gene lookup returns CDR1 MGHRA and CDR2 YSYEKL. Trimming pared 0 bases from V and 7 bases from J, leaving 24 bases between. The CDR3 spans 19 residues. DNA for the CDR3: TGCGCCAGCAGCCAAGACGCTGCAGGACAGCTGAGAAGGGGTGAAAAACTGTTTTTT. This sequence encodes CASSQDAAGQLRRGEKLFF.

The chain links TRBV11-3 to TRBJ2-1; 10 bases agree with TRBD2. CDR3 size: 15 residues. V was pared by 3 bases and J by 8 bases, with 7 bases of the junction left unmatched. CDR1 is SGHNT and CDR2 is YENEEA in the germline V gene. CDR3 nucleotide sequence: TGTGCCAGCAGCTTCGAGCGGGAGGGCCGGGATGAGCAGTTCTTC. Protein: CASSFEREGRDEQFF.

The rearrangement uses TRBV27 and TRBJ1-1; D is perhaps TRBD1 (5 bases). V was trimmed by 2 bases and J by 4 bases, leaving 20 bases between them. Germline values: CDR1 MNHEY, CDR2 SMNVEV (reference sequence). The CDR3 totals 17 residues. The CDR3 DNA reads TGTGCCAGCAGTTTAGGGTATAGAGGGGCGGGAGGCACTGAAGCTTTCTTT. Its protein product is CASSLGYRGAGGTEAFF.

The V and J genes are TRBV30 and TRBJ1-1; no firm D call. Germline lookup yields CDR1 GTSNPN and CDR2 SVGIG (reference sequence). The CDR3 is 12 residues long. V was cut by 2 bases and J by 1 base, with 5 bases left in between. As DNA, the CDR3 is TGTGCCTGGAGTTCAGGGAACACTGAAGCTTTCTTT. Its translation is CAWSSGNTEAFF.

The gene calls are TRBV27 and TRBJ1-1, with 7 bases identical to TRBD1. The length of the CDR3 is 11 residues. The V segment lost 5 bases and the J segment 11 bases; nucleotides outside the gene matches: 5. Germline CDR1 is MNHEY and CDR2 is SMNVEV (reference sequence). The CDR3 here is CASSQGVQAFF. The CDR3 nucleotides are TGTGCCAGCAGTCAGGGGGTGCAGGCTTTCTTT.